The source of this TCR beta chain is a study of blood T cell repertoires in COVID-19. Study background: Whether acute or convalescent, the COVID-19 samples came from the United States, Italy and Spain. T cells, B-cell-depleted T cells, or PBMCs supplied cDNA or gDNA.

TCRdb's table, derived via immunoSEQ multiplex PCR, lists solely in-frame clones and lacks some. The repertoire holds 90,000 to 140,000 clones, with under 90% as singletons. Sample: peripheral blood. This sequence was found in a man older than 75 with acute or convalescent COVID-19.

The CDR3 nucleotides read TGTGCCAGCAGCTTAGCGGGAGGGCCGGGGGAGACCCAGTACTTC. Translated, it gives CASSLAGGPGETQYF. The rearrangement uses TRBV11-2 and TRBJ2-5, with 8 bases lining up with TRBD2. The length of the CDR3 is 15 residues. CDR1 is SGHAT, CDR2 FQNNGV, per germline. Unmatched junction bases numbered 6, after V lost 1 base and J lost 5 bases. The entire variable domain, with the rest obtained from reference TRBV11-2 and TRBJ2-5, is as follows: EAGVAQSPRYKIIEKRQSVAFWCNPISGHATLYWYQQILGQGPKLLIQFQNNGVVDDSQLPKDRFSAERLKGVDSTLKIQPAKLEDSAVYLCASSLAGGPGETQYFGPGTRLLVL.